These 3 T cell receptor beta chains originate from one sample sequenced in a study of blood T cell repertoires in COVID-19. Assay used: immunoSEQ multiplex PCR; TCRdb lists only in-frame clones, some missing. The sample includes roughly 92,000 clones, approximately 89% of them seen just once. The sample taken for sequencing was peripheral blood. Every receptor here comes from a man aged 50 to 59 with acute or convalescent COVID-19.

This clone occurred once. The chain joins TRBV7-3 to TRBJ2-5, with TRBD1 matching 10 bases. J gave up 5 bases and V 4 bases, and 4 bases lay outside the gene matches. This CDR3 has 14 amino acids. The germline V gene encodes CDR1 SGHTA and CDR2 FQGTGA. In DNA form, the CDR3 reads TGTGCCAGCAGCTCCGGGGGACAGGGGGAGACCCAGTACTTC. Amino acids: CASSSGGQGETQYF.

The rearrangement links TRBV7-6 to TRBJ2-5, with D perhaps TRBD2 (6 bases). The V end was cut by 1 base, the J end by 4 bases, with 16 bases between. Per germline, CDR1 SGHVS and CDR2 FNYEAQ. CDR3 length: 16 residues. CDR3 coding DNA: TGTGCCAGCAGCTTAGGAGGCCAAACCGGGGGAGAGACCCAGTACTTC. Its translation is CASSLGGQTGGETQYF. The full variable domain, in which reference TRBV7-6 and TRBJ2-5 provide the parts outside the CDR3, is GAGVSQSPRYKVTKRGQDVALRCDPISGHVSLYWYRQALGQGPEFLTYFNYEAQQDKSGLPNDRFSAERPEGSISTLTIQRTEQRDSAMYRCASSLGGQTGGETQYFGPGTRLLVL.

J is TRBJ2-7 and V is TRBV25-1, with TRBD1 identical over 11 bases. CDR1 is MGHDK and CDR2 is SYGVNS in the germline V gene. V dropped 10 bases and J dropped 5; count of bases not matched to a gene: 7. The CDR3 is 13 residues long. CDR3 DNA: TGTGCCACAGGACAGGGGGCGATCCACGAGCAGTACTTC. Translated, it gives CATGQGAIHEQYF.